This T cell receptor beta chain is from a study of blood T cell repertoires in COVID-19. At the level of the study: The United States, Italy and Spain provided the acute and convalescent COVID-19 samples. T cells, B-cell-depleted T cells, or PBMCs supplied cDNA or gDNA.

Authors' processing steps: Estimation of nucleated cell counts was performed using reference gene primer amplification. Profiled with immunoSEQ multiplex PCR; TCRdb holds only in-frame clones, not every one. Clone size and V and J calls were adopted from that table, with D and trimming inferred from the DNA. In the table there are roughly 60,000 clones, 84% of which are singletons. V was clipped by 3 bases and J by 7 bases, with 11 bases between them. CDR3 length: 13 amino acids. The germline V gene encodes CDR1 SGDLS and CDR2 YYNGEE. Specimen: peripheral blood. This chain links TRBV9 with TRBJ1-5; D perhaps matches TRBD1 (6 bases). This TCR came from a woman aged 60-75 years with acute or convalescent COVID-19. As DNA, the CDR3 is TGTGCCAGCAGCGCAGGGGCTCTCCAGCCCCAGCATTTT. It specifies CASSAGALQPQHF.